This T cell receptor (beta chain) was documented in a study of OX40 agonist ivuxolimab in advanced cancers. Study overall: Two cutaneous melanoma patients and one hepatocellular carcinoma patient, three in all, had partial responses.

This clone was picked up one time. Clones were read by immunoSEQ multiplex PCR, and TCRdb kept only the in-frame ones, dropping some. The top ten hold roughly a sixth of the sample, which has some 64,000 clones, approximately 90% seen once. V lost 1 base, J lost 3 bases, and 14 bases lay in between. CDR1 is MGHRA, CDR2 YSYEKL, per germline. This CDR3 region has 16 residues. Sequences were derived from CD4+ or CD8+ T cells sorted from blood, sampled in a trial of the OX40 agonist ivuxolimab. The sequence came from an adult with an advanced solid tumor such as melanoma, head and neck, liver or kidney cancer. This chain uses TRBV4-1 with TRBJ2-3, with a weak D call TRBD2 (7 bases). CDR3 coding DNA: TGCGCCAGCAGCCAAGCCGGCGGGGGCGGGACAGATACGCAGTATTTT. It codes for CASSQAGGGGTDTQYF.